The 2 T cell receptor beta chains below all came from one sample that was sequenced in a study of cytomegalovirus exposure and HLA in healthy donors. Both 60 Vbeta primers and 13 Jbeta primers went into the PCR. Assay: immunoSEQ multiplex PCR; the TCRdb copy retains only in-frame clones and omits some. The profile covers 55,000 to 70,000 clones, with 80% appearing a single time and under 7% taken by the ten largest. What was sequenced was PBMCs. These TCRs come from a male donor in good health and CMV-seronegative.

This clone has only a few counts. The chain links TRBV5-1 to TRBJ2-7; perhaps TRBD1 as D (5 bases). Trimming pared 4 bases from V and 6 bases from J, leaving 17 bases between. This CDR3 is 14 amino acids long. The germline gives CDR1 SGHRS, CDR2 YFSETQ. The CDR3 here is CASSTSDTGGEQYF. For the CDR3, the DNA is TGCGCCAGCAGCACGTCGGACACGGGCGGCGAGCAGTACTTC.

In its sample, this clone was seen a few times. The rearrangement uses TRBV5-6 and TRBJ1-1; tentatively, D is TRBD1 (5 bases). CDR1 and CDR2 (germline): SGHDT, YYEEEE. Trimming pared 3 bases from V and 5 bases from J, leaving 14 bases between. This CDR3 comprises 14 residues. CDR3 loop: CASSWGGEDTEAFF. DNA of the CDR3: TGTGCCAGCAGCTGGGGCGGGGAGGATACTGAAGCTTTCTTT.